This T cell receptor beta chain was identified during a study of blood T cell repertoires in COVID-19. Those enrolled, adults aged about 18 to 89 years, came from some 23 US areas. Two negative PCRs, clearance, or symptom resolution were required of recovered Cohort 3 donors. The CDR3 is 17 residues long. CDR1 MGHRA and CDR2 YSYEKL come from the germline V gene. V was cut by 3 bases and J by 0 bases, with 12 bases left in between. The assay was immunoSEQ multiplex PCR, and TCRdb's table has in-frame clones only and misses some. Here the sample spans roughly 500,000 clones, 70% to 90% being singletons.

The receptor was isolated from a woman between 55 and 75 years old who had recovered from COVID-19. This sequence joins TRBV4-1 and TRBJ2-6; TRBD1 might be the D (6 bases). Sequencing was carried out using PBMCs or T cells enriched from blood (not recorded which). CDR3 sequence: CASSQPTRGSGANVLTF. The DNA for the CDR3 is TGCGCCAGCAGCCAGCCGACCAGGGGCTCTGGGGCCAACGTCCTGACTTTC.